The clone carrying this T cell receptor beta chain has a handful of counts. What it binds is not known. The data are from a study of response to subunit inactivated influenza vaccine. Findings of the study overall: Authors suggested each seasonal flu vaccination may recruit only limited numbers of new T cells.

TCRdb re-analysed the RT-PCR reads in MiXCR, keeping a single row per CDR3 protein. The table includes approximately 520,000 distinct CDR3 sequences, 15% to 20% detected once. Trimming removed 6 bases at V and 6 bases at J, with 14 bases between. This CDR3 has 14 amino acids. The sequences come from CD4+ T cells sorted from PBMCs, collected 23 months after vaccination. The chain carries TRBV12-3 or TRBV12-4 and TRBJ2-2; either TRBD1 or TRBD2 may fit D (5 bases each). The clonotype originates from a man between 45 and 75 years old who received an inactivated influenza vaccine. CDR3 loop: CASRTGEGSGELFF. In DNA, the CDR3 is TGTGCCAGCAGGACCGGAGAGGGGTCCGGGGAGCTGTTTTTT.